This T cell receptor (beta chain) is from a study of cytomegalovirus exposure and HLA in healthy donors. Primers: 60 Vbeta forward and 13 Jbeta reverse. Clones were read by immunoSEQ multiplex PCR, and TCRdb kept only the in-frame ones, dropping some. The table shows 230,000 or so clones, with roughly 91% occurring only once. This clone has just one count. What it binds is unknown. In germline, CDR1 is SQVTM, CDR2 ANQGSEA. This CDR3 has 11 residues. V was pared by 6 bases and J by 6 bases, with 11 bases between. Overall study findings and caveats: Later analysis identified 15,000 to 20,000 TCR beta sequences associated with HLA alleles, using a false discovery rate threshold of 0.05. Reports state that TCR beta sequences accurately predicted most subjects' HLA-A and HLA-B alleles. There were some 150 TCR beta chains listed as cytomegalovirus-associated. A later analysis reportedly found that, within productive TCRs, an Asian-associated ancestry cluster had fewer N-insertions than the mean observed across the approximately 660 donors.

Material: PBMCs. This rearrangement joins TRBV29-1 to TRBJ1-2, with D possibly being TRBD1 (6 bases). The receptor comes from a girl aged 2-9 years in good health and CMV-seronegative. CDR3 protein: CSVKQGNGYTF. The CDR3 nucleotides are TGCAGCGTCAAACAGGGAAATGGCTACACCTTC.